This TCR beta chain derives from a study of human T cells and chemical hapten exposure (dated by TCRdb to the early 2020s). Some background on the complete study: For sensitization, 2% DPC in acetone was applied to a roughly 2 cm by roughly 2 cm area of upper inner arm skin. Throughout the study period of roughly five months, patients also received therapeutic DPC doses to the scalp every week. Patch testing was done on the upper back using Finn chambers containing 0.01% DPC, and results were scored after 6 days according to International Contact Dermatitis Research Group standards. Most of the patients in the cohort were female, and the cohort covered alopecia areata with under or over 50% scalp involvement, alopecia totalis and alopecia universalis. Libraries were pooled for sequencing, and variation in per-sample TCR yields was attributed mainly to small differences in library volumes within the pool. Peripheral blood TCR repertoire changes were tracked in vivo in alopecia patients during primary and secondary sensitization to the hapten diphenylcyclopropenone (DPC). Blood was sampled from patients pre-sensitization (week 0) and at 2, 6 and about 24 weeks after DPC sensitization. About 30 alopecia patients provided blood for TCR sequencing at one to four time points (pre-sensitization, 2, 6 and 24 weeks). The investigation overall reported the following: The number of TCRs above 1 in 1000 frequency did not change with DPC sensitization; there was no evidence of global repertoire structure alterations. The number of PT1 expanded TCRs positively correlated with patch test score, significant at thresholds 8, 16 and 32 but not 4. Repeated subsampling changed both the strength of the expansion versus patch-test correlation and the threshold at which the correlation became significant. Compared with pre-sensitization or healthy control sets, expanded TCRs formed significantly more large CDR3 similarity clusters, which is consistent with antigen-driven responses. Because all patients had alopecia, a presumed autoimmune disease, the immune response of the patients might differ from that of healthy individuals.

The germline V gene supplies CDR1 LGHNA and CDR2 YSLEER. The CDR3 numbers 16 residues from cysteine through phenylalanine. Of all the DNA, just the CDR3 is kept, 48 bases in frame from base 1. Trimming removed 1 base from V and 0 bases from J, leaving 7 bases between the germline ends. This clonotype was found many times. Its antigen is currently not known. Base qualities are not provided; no much larger clone lies one nucleotide away. The library relied on RACE. These reads were obtained on a NextSeq 500. Library preparation attached unique molecular identifiers to individual cDNA molecules for quantitative, reproducible TCR counting. Both TCR alpha and TCR beta chains were sequenced from each blood RNA sample. Per the authors' processing: Samples had a median of roughly 91,000 TCRs, with a range from roughly 20,000 to 700,000. The Decombinator software suite was used to annotate the V, J and CDR3 of the TCR reads. For PS versus PT1 abundance plots, all samples were subsampled to the same number of TCRs (28,000). TCRs were defined as expanded if absent before sensitization and observed at least eight times at the 2-week time point. TCRdb trimmed the raw reads at Q25, called clones with MiXCR and kept productive beta chains. Every CDR3 protein is listed once, alongside the most common genes and DNA of its rows. The V and J calls and clone size come from TCRdb's table, not from the authors' own analysis. This sample is represented by under 55,000 distinct CDR3 sequences; 9.9% of them were singletons. The ten biggest clones cover 16% of the sample.

According to the study, the label for this sample's time point signals: patch test 3, about 24 weeks after DPC sensitization. The treatment or condition label on this specimen signifies: therapeutic diphenylcyclopropenone sensitization with weekly scalp DPC. At every patch-test visit, the blood draw took place before the patch test was put on. Eligible patients were aged 18 to 70, diagnosed with alopecia, deemed suitable for DPC therapy, and excluded if pregnant. Total RNA was extracted from unfractionated whole blood collected in Tempus Blood RNA tubes. The specimen comprised whole blood, sampled in connection with sensitization to the hapten diphenylcyclopropenone (DPC). The receptor comes from a woman in her thirties or forties with alopecia areata. Some clones in this sample may be carry-over from other donors' samples. Recombination linked TRBV4-3 to TRBJ2-6, with the D gene not confidently named. CDR3 region: CASSQVAGSGANVLTF. At the DNA level, the sequence is TGCGCCAGCAGCCAAGTTGCCGGCTCTGGGGCCAACGTCCTGACTTTC.